These 8 T cell receptor beta chains share one sample of origin, sequenced in a study of technical replicates of blood from a few donors. Sequenced by immunoSEQ multiplex PCR; TCRdb stores in-frame clones only, minus some. The table lists 55,000 to 85,000 clones, 95% to 98% of them singletons. The sample taken for sequencing was T cells isolated from PBMCs. The source is a human donor in good health.

The V gene is TRBV15, the J gene TRBJ2-7; perhaps TRBD1 as D (6 bases). The ends were cut back, 0 bases at V and 0 bases at J, with 12 bases in the middle. In germline, CDR1 is LNHNV, CDR2 YYDKDF (reference sequence). This CDR3 is built from 16 residues. CDR3 nucleotide sequence: TGTGCCACCAGCAGAGATCCATACAGGGTCTCCTACGAGCAGTACTTC. This sequence encodes CATSRDPYRVSYEQYF. Full variable domain (outside the CDR3, taken from reference TRBV15 and TRBJ2-7): DAMVIQNPRYQVTQFGKPVTLSCSQTLNHNVMYWYQQKSSQAPKLLFHYYDKDFNNEADTPDNFQSRRPNTSFCFLDIRSPGLGDTAMYLCATSRDPYRVSYEQYFGPGTRLTVT.

This clone was detected once. The rearrangement uses TRBV2 and TRBJ1-2; a possible D gene is TRBD1 (6 bases). In germline, CDR1 is SNHLY, CDR2 FYNNEI. The V end was cut by 10 bases, the J end by 4 bases, with 16 bases between. The CDR3 covers 13 residues. CDR3: CATWDTWGYGYTF. The CDR3 coding sequence is TGTGCCACTTGGGACACCTGGGGCTATGGCTACACCTTC. The whole variable domain, filled in from reference TRBV2 and TRBJ1-2, reads EPEVTQTPSHQVTQMGQEVILRCVPISNHLYFYWYRQILGQKVEFLVSFYNNEISEKSEIFDDQFSVERPDGSNFTLKIRSTKLEDSAMYFCATWDTWGYGYTFGSGTRLTVV.

This clone came up once. The CDR3 sequence is CSVGTSGITDTQYF. The CDR3 DNA follows: TGCAGCGTCGGGACTAGCGGGATAACAGATACGCAGTATTTT. The gene calls are TRBV29-1 and TRBJ2-3; TRBD2 matches 13 bases. Germline assignment: CDR1 SQVTM and CDR2 ANQGSEA. This CDR3 comprises 14 residues. Trimming at V came to 6 bases and at J to 3 bases, leaving 3 bases not matched to a gene.

The chain employs TRBV5-6 and TRBJ2-6; 8 bases are shared with TRBD1. Germline V gene lookup returns CDR1 SGHDT and CDR2 YYEEEE. CDR3 length: 18 residues. J lost 0 bases, V lost 6 bases, and 11 bases had no gene match. The CDR3 protein is CASTVDTGGFSGANVLTF. In DNA form, the CDR3 reads TGTGCCAGCACTGTTGATACAGGGGGTTTCTCTGGGGCCAACGTCCTGACTTTC.

The chain combines TRBV29-1 with TRBJ2-7; 7 bases agree with TRBD1. CDR3 length: 12 amino acids. Germline loops: CDR1 SQVTM, CDR2 ANQGSEA. Unmatched junction bases numbered 9, after V lost 1 base and J lost 12 bases. The CDR3 sequence: CSVEGLGGMRYF. The CDR3 DNA reads TGCAGCGTTGAAGGATTAGGGGGCATGCGGTACTTC.

The chain has TRBV6-6 and TRBJ2-2; 10 bases agree with TRBD1. CDR1 and CDR2 (germline): MNHNY, SVGAGI (reference sequence). The CDR3 is 15 amino acids. J gave up 4 bases and V 5 bases, and 4 bases lay outside the gene matches. CDR3 nucleotides: TGTGCCAGCAGTCCCAGGACAGGGGGCACCGGGGAGCTGTTTTTT. Residues: CASSPRTGGTGELFF.

V gene TRBV25-1 combines with J gene TRBJ1-3; maybe TRBD1 (6 bases). This CDR3 contains 15 residues. Trimming shortened V by 6 bases and J by 0 bases, and 12 bases separated the two germline ends. Germline V lookup: CDR1 MGHDK, CDR2 SYGVNS. CDR3 DNA sequence: TGTGCCAGCAGGAGGACAGTGAGCTCTGGAAACACCATATATTTT. Protein sequence: CASRRTVSSGNTIYF.

This clone was seen a single time. V and J are TRBV4-3 and TRBJ1-2; a possible D gene is TRBD1 (5 bases). V was pared by 0 bases and J by 6 bases, with 14 bases between. Germline V CDR1 and CDR2: LGHNA, YSLEER. This CDR3 contains 15 residues. The CDR3 DNA is TGCGCCAGCAGCCAAGATCTCGGGGGGAAAGATGGCTACACCTTC. Its protein product is CASSQDLGGKDGYTF.